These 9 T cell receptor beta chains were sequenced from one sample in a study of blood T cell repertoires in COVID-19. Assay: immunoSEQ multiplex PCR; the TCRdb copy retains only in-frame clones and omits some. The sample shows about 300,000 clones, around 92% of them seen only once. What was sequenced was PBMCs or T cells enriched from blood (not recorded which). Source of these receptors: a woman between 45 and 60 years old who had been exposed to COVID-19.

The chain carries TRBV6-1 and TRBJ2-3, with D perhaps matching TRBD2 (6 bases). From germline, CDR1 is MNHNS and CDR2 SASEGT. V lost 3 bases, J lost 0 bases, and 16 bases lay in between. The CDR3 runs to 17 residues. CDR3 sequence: CASSDTLPGTSTDTQYF. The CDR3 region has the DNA TGTGCCAGCAGTGATACCCTTCCGGGGACTAGCACAGATACGCAGTATTTT.

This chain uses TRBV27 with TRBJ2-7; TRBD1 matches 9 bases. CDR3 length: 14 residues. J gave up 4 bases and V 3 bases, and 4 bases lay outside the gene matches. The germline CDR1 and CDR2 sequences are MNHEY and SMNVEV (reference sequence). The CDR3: CASSFGTGWYEQYF. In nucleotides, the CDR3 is TGTGCCAGCAGTTTCGGGACAGGGTGGTACGAGCAGTACTTC.

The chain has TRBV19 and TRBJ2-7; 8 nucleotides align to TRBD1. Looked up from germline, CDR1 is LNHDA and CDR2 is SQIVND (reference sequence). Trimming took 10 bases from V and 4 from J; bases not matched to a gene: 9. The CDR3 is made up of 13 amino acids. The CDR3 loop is CATAPGQAYEQYF. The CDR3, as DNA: TGTGCCACCGCCCCGGGACAGGCGTACGAGCAGTACTTC.

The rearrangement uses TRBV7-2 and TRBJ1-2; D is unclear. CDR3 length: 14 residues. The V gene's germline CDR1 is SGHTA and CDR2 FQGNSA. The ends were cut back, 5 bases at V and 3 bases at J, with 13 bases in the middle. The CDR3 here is CASSAIGVDYGYTF. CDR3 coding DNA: TGTGCCAGCAGCGCAATCGGGGTAGACTATGGCTACACCTTC.

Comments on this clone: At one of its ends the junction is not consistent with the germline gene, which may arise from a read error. The CDR3 is CASSVRLAEYSEQFF. CDR3 DNA: TGTGCCAGCAGCGTTCGACTAGCGGAATACAGTGAGCAGTTCTTC. This rearrangement joins TRBV11-2 to TRBJ2-1; 9 nucleotides line up with TRBD2. Germline-derived CDR1 and CDR2 are SGHAT and FQNNGV. This CDR3 region has 15 residues.

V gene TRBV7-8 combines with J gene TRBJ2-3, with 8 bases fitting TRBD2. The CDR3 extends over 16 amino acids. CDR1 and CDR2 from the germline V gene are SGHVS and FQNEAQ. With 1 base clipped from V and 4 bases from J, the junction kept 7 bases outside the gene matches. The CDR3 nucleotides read TGTGCCAGCAGCTTAGTTCCCAGCGGGGGTGCAGATACGCAGTATTTT. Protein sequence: CASSLVPSGGADTQYF.

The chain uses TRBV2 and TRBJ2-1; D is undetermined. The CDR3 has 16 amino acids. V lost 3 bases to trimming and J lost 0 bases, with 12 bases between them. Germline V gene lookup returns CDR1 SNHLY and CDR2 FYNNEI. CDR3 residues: CASSDGLGISYNEQFF. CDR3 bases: TGTGCCAGCAGTGATGGCCTTGGTATCTCCTACAATGAGCAGTTCTTC. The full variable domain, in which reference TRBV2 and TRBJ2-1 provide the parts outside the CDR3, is EPEVTQTPSHQVTQMGQEVILRCVPISNHLYFYWYRQILGQKVEFLVSFYNNEISEKSEIFDDQFSVERPDGSNFTLKIRSTKLEDSAMYFCASSDGLGISYNEQFFGPGTRLTVL.

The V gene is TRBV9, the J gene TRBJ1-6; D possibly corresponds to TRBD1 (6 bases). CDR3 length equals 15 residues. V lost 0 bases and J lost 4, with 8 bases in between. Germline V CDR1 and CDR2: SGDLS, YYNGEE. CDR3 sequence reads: CASSVDQGYNSPLHF. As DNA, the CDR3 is TGTGCCAGCAGCGTAGACCAGGGGTATAATTCACCCCTCCACTTT.

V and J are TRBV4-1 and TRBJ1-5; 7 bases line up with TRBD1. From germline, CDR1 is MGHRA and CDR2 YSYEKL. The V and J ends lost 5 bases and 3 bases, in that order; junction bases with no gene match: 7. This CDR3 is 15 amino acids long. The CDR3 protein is CASSSYRGINQPQHF. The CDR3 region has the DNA TGCGCCAGCAGCTCCTACAGGGGTATCAATCAGCCCCAGCATTTT.